What follows describes a single T cell receptor beta chain. The antigen it recognizes is unknown. Base qualities are missing; no much larger clone stands one base away. This specimen belongs to a study of blood T cell repertoires in COVID-19 (dated by TCRdb to about 2020). For context, the study as a whole: Collaborator samples came from the United States, Italy and Spain and covered acute and convalescent phases of COVID-19. The prospective study material was composed of cDNA or gDNA derived from T cells, B-cell-depleted T cells, or PBMCs. The dataset comprised deeply sampled blood TCRbeta repertoires from subjects exposed to, actively infected with, or recovered from COVID-19. The repertoires were released in a freely available public database meant as a resource for research on the immune response to SARS-CoV-2. Sample metadata almost always included a de-identified subject ID, COVID-19 status, age in years and sex. Samples were obtained from the ongoing ImmuneRACE study (first 160 participants) and from about 1,300 subjects provided by 6 global collaborators. Where available, HLA class I and class II types were obtained from metadata supplied by the sample provider rather than from assay-based typing.

TCRbeta CDR3 regions were amplified from genomic DNA by means of the immunoSEQ Assay, a bias-controlled multiplex PCR. The paper's processing steps were these. Within the assay, amplification of reference gene primers was used to estimate how many nucleated cells each sample contained. To quantify the absolute abundance of each unique TCRbeta CDR3 rearrangement, sequence reads were collapsed and filtered. Productive Simpson clonality was computed per sample as the square root of Simpson's diversity index over productive rearrangements. In its TCRdb copy, this immuneACCESS table keeps in-frame sequences only and misses some clones. Where compared with another copy, unresolved V genes explain less than half of these, and the others have no known cause. V and J calls plus clone size are reproduced from that table; the DNA served to infer D and trimming. For this sample the table gives more than 350,000 clones, of which roughly 84% were detected only once. Approximately 1.5% of the sample comes from the top ten.

What the authors observed across the whole study: How much clinical and demographic metadata was included differed by source and by participant, and the metadata was provided uncurated.

In the prospective study, participants were roughly 18 to 100 years old, resided in 24 geographic areas of the United States, and were enrolled through a virtual design. To assign participants to cohorts, the prospective study relied on clinical history that participants themselves reported in a screening survey and a study questionnaire. Exposed participants had been in contact with someone with a PCR-confirmed or clinician-diagnosed COVID-19 case within 2 weeks of study entry. Each participant in the prospective study had whole blood, serum and a nasopharyngeal or oropharyngeal swab collected by mobile phlebotomists. Over an approximately 2-month period, participants in the prospective study had the option of providing additional blood draws and questionnaires. Blood samples from the prospective study were shipped frozen or at room temperature prior to DNA extraction. From cysteine to phenylalanine, the CDR3 is 14 amino acids long. The sequence is cut down to CDR3 DNA, 42 bases in frame from base 1. Trimming takes 5 bases from V and 4 bases from J, and the germline ends sit 14 bases apart. The germline V gene yields SGHRS for CDR1 and YFSETQ for CDR2.

The rearrangement joined TRBV5-1 to TRBJ2-3, and TRBD1 may be the D gene, going by 6 matching bases. The sequenced sample was PBMCs or T cells enriched from blood (not recorded which). The receptor's source is a young woman who had been exposed to COVID-19. The nucleotides are TGCGCCAGCAGTTCAGGGGTGAGAGCAGATACGCAGTATTTT. It translates to CASSSGVRADTQYF.